The following is a T cell receptor beta chain sequence with its context. The data belong to a study of neoadjuvant nivolumab and ipilimumab in lung cancer. The table came from immunoSEQ multiplex PCR; TCRdb's copy has only in-frame clones and leaves some out. This repertoire shows some 6,500 clones, 76% found once; its top ten account for around 4.5%. Trimming stripped 4 bases from V and 5 bases from J, with 15 bases between. CDR3 size: 15 residues. Germline lookup yields CDR1 SGHDT and CDR2 YYEEEE. This sequence joins TRBV5-6 and TRBJ2-2; perhaps TRBD1 as D (6 bases). The sequence derives from an adult with non-small cell lung cancer. The starting material was tumor tissue, obtained after neoadjuvant nivolumab, alone or with ipilimumab, at or shortly before surgery. The CDR3 DNA reads TGTGCCAGCAGCCAAGGACAGTCTTGGACCGGGGAGCTGTTTTTT. This codes for CASSQGQSWTGELFF.